These 3 T cell receptor beta chains originate from one sample sequenced in a study of OX40 agonist ivuxolimab in advanced cancers. Some clones are missing from TCRdb's copy, which holds only in-frame ones; the method was immunoSEQ multiplex PCR. Of roughly 54,000 clones in the sample, almost 85% are singletons; the top ten hold 1.2%. The sample here was CD4+ or CD8+ T cells sorted from blood, taken in a trial of the OX40 agonist ivuxolimab. Receptors were obtained from an adult with an advanced solid tumor such as melanoma, head and neck, liver or kidney cancer.

Here the CDR3 reads CAISEIVGTGENANTGELFF. In DNA, the CDR3 is TGTGCCATCAGTGAGATCGTAGGGACAGGGGAGAACGCGAACACCGGGGAGCTGTTTTTT. The chain links TRBV10-3 to TRBJ2-2; TRBD1 agrees at 10 bases. With V trimmed by 2 bases and J by 0 bases, 12 bases remained unmatched. Germline V gene lookup returns CDR1 ENHRY and CDR2 SYGVKD. The CDR3 has 20 residues.

The V and J genes are TRBV7-2 and TRBJ1-4; D unresolved. Trimming took off 3 bases at V and 5 bases at J, with 4 bases between the two ends. Germline CDR1 SGHTA, CDR2 FQGNSA. The CDR3 consists of 12 residues. The CDR3: CASSFTNEKLFF. The DNA for the CDR3 is TGTGCCAGCAGCTTCACAAATGAAAAACTGTTTTTT.

The sample holds one count of this clone. In DNA, the CDR3 is TGTGCCAGCAGCCTAGCGGCGAACACCGGGGAGCTGTTTTTT. This translates into CASSLAANTGELFF. The chain couples TRBV9 to TRBJ2-2; TRBD2 matches at 7 bases. The V segment lost 4 bases and the J segment 0 bases; nucleotides outside the gene matches: 0. Germline CDR1 is SGDLS and CDR2 is YYNGEE. The CDR3 is made up of 14 amino acids.